The 27 T cell receptor beta chains given below trace back to one sample, sequenced in a study of T cells in Graves' hyperthyroidism and ophthalmopathy. What was amplified from RNA transcripts were TCR beta CDR3 regions. During a first-round RT-PCR of the TCR CDR3, the HTBI primer set was used. Via MiXCR, TCRdb re-called the multiplex PCR reads, giving one row per CDR3 protein. The sample holds roughly 570,000 distinct CDR3 sequences, 15% to 18% seen once. Sequencing input: blood. The receptors shown here come from a woman aged 25 to 39 with Graves' hyperthyroidism.

This clonotype was recorded at least ten times. V usage is TRBV20-1 and J usage is TRBJ2-3, with 11 bases identical to TRBD2. The V and J ends lost 3 bases and 2 bases, in that order; junction bases with no gene match: 10. Germline V gene data show CDR1 as DFQATT and CDR2 as SNEGSKA (reference sequence). This CDR3 is built from 17 residues. The CDR3 here is CSASGLAGGLHTDTQYF. CDR3 sequence (DNA): TGCAGTGCTAGTGGGCTAGCGGGAGGCCTTCACACAGATACGCAGTATTTT.

This clonotype has a count of ten or more. This may stem from a read error, because a much larger clone lies one nucleotide away. V is TRBV7-2 and J is TRBJ2-3; D gene unclear. V was pared by 3 bases and J by 0 bases, with 10 bases between. The CDR3 has 15 amino acids. Germline V lookup: CDR1 SGHTA, CDR2 FQGNSA. The CDR3 spells CASSFEPLSTDTQYF. CDR3 nucleotides: TGTGCCAGCAGCTTTGAACCACTTAGCACAGATACGCAGTATTTT.

This clonotype was detected once. A much bigger clone sits one base away, suggesting this may be a read error. The chain carries TRBV4-3 and TRBJ2-7; 7 bases map to TRBD2. CDR3 size: 14 residues. Germline CDR1 and CDR2: LGHNA and YSLEER. CDR3 loop: CASSQRTSYYERYF. Written as DNA, the CDR3 is TGCGCCAGCAGCCAGAGGACTAGTTACTACGAGCGGTACTTC.

The chain recombines TRBV19 with TRBJ1-2; D possibly corresponds to TRBD1 (6 bases). CDR1 and CDR2 from the germline V gene are LNHDA and SQIVND (reference sequence). The V end lost 3 bases, the J end lost 4 bases, and 15 bases lay between the germline ends. This CDR3 region has 15 residues. CDR3 sequence (DNA): TGTGCCAGTAGTATCGAAGAGGACAGTTTCTATGGCTACACCTTC. Translation gives CASSIEEDSFYGYTF.

This clonotype has at least ten counts. A read error may produce the germline difference seen at one junction end. The genes are TRBV5-1 and TRBJ2-1; D is tentatively TRBD1 or TRBD2 (6 bases each). CDR1 and CDR2 (germline): SGHRS, YFSETQ. The CDR3 has 15 residues. CDR3 DNA sequence: TGTGCCAGCAGCTTAGTCGGGGGCGGGTACAATGAGCAGTTCTTC. Amino acids: CASSLVGGGYNEQFF.

At least ten counts were recorded for this clonotype. This chain connects TRBV14 to TRBJ1-4, with D hard to call. This CDR3 is built from 13 residues. Germline V gene sequence: CDR1 SGHDN, CDR2 FVKESK. V was shortened by 4 bases and J by 8 bases, with 11 bases between the two germline ends. CDR3 amino acids: CASSPAIREKLFF. The CDR3 region has the DNA TGTGCCAGCAGCCCTGCAATCCGGGAAAAACTGTTTTTT.

This clonotype was seen a few times. The CDR3 spells CASSPLGQSNEKLFF. The DNA of the CDR3 is TGTGCCAGCAGCCCGTTGGGTCAGAGCAATGAAAAACTGTTTTTT. This chain joins TRBV4-2 and TRBJ1-4; D not resolved. V was shortened by 4 bases and J by 5 bases, with 14 bases between the two germline ends. This CDR3 contains 15 residues. In germline, CDR1 is LGHNA, CDR2 YNFKEQ.

This clonotype was counted ten times or more. This chain joins TRBV5-1 and TRBJ2-7; 10 bases match TRBD1. CDR1 SGHRS and CDR2 YFSETQ come from the germline V gene. The trim removed 0 bases at V and 5 bases at J, leaving 2 bases unmatched. This CDR3 spans 14 amino acids. The CDR3 protein is CASSLGGQGNEQYF. The CDR3 DNA sequence: TGCGCCAGCAGCTTGGGGGGACAGGGGAACGAGCAGTACTTC.

The chain's CDR3 is CASSVSPFGRGMVDTQYF. The CDR3 DNA reads as TGTGCCAGCAGCGTGAGTCCGTTTGGCAGGGGGATGGTAGATACGCAGTATTTT. The gene calls are TRBV9 and TRBJ2-3, with TRBD1 matching over 7 bases. The V segment lost 2 bases and the J segment 5 bases; nucleotides outside the gene matches: 17. The germline gives CDR1 SGDLS, CDR2 YYNGEE. The CDR3 is made up of 18 amino acids.

This clonotype was counted many times. The rearrangement links TRBV29-1 to TRBJ2-5; 11 nucleotides agree with TRBD2. The J segment lost 4 bases and the V segment lost 6 bases, leaving 19 bases of the junction unmatched. Germline V CDR1 and CDR2: SQVTM, ANQGSEA. This CDR3 spans 18 amino acids. CDR3 coding DNA: TGCAGCGTCGATCTCGTAGTAGCGGGAGGGCACGCCATAGAGACCCAGTACTTC. Translated, it gives CSVDLVVAGGHAIETQYF.

The chain links TRBV20-1 to TRBJ1-1, with 7 bases matching TRBD1. V was clipped by 2 bases and J by 7 bases; unmatched bases: 10. CDR1 is DFQATT and CDR2 is SNEGSKA in the germline V gene (reference sequence). The CDR3 is 14 residues long. CDR3 residues: CSARPRGAILEAFF. CDR3 in DNA: TGCAGTGCTAGACCCAGGGGGGCCATACTTGAAGCTTTCTTT.

There are many counts of this clonotype. The chain combines TRBV5-1 with TRBJ2-5; TRBD2 matches at 8 bases. This CDR3 has 14 residues. CDR1 is SGHRS and CDR2 is YFSETQ in the germline V gene. The ends lost 0 bases at V and 5 bases at J; junction bases unmatched: 3. The chain's CDR3 is CASSLVSGMETQYF. The DNA of the CDR3 is TGCGCCAGCAGCTTGGTTAGCGGGATGGAGACCCAGTACTTC.

V usage is TRBV19 and J usage is TRBJ2-2; TRBD1 agrees at 9 bases. Germline CDR1 LNHDA, CDR2 SQIVND (reference sequence). The CDR3 spans 17 residues. The J segment lost 1 base and the V segment lost 0 bases, leaving 3 bases of the junction unmatched. CDR3 sequence reads: CASSIDRTGVNTGELFF. CDR3 coding DNA: TGTGCCAGTAGTATAGATAGGACAGGGGTGAACACCGGGGAGCTGTTTTTT.

The rearrangement links TRBV7-2 to TRBJ2-7; 7 bases are a match to TRBD1. Germline V CDR1 and CDR2: SGHTA, FQGNSA. The CDR3 length is 14 residues. V lost 8 bases, J lost 3 bases, and 10 bases stayed unmatched. CDR3 coding DNA: TGTGCCAGCCAGAGCACAGGGGTACACTACGAGCAGTACTTC. Its protein is CASQSTGVHYEQYF.

The chain combines TRBV6-6 with TRBJ2-3; unclear D gene. The V end was cut by 0 bases, the J end by 4 bases, with 5 bases between. Germline CDR1 is MNHNY and CDR2 is SVGAGI (reference sequence). This CDR3 region has 13 residues. Here the CDR3 reads CASSYSRADTQYF. For the CDR3, the DNA is TGTGCCAGCAGTTACTCTAGGGCAGATACGCAGTATTTT.

The chain carries TRBV28 and TRBJ1-2; D unresolved. The CDR3 runs 14 residues. Deletions cut 5 bases from V and 1 base from J, with 11 bases between. Per germline, CDR1 MDHEN and CDR2 SYDVKM. CDR3 sequence: CASSRRELNYGYTF. DNA for the CDR3: TGTGCCAGCAGTCGACGCGAGCTTAACTATGGCTACACCTTC.

Worth noting for this clonotype: Compared with germline, one end of the junction differs, possibly owing to a read error. J is TRBJ2-3 and V is TRBV18, with 8 bases identical to TRBD1. Germline V CDR1 and CDR2: KGHSH, LQKENI. The CDR3 length is 16 residues. For the CDR3, the DNA is TGTGCCAGCTCACCACCGAGGACAGGGAAAGCAGATACGCAGTGTTTT. This codes for CASSPPRTGKADTQCF. The complete variable domain, with remaining parts taken from reference TRBV18 and TRBJ2-3, reads NAGVMQNPRHLVRRRGQEARLRCSPMKGHSHVYWYRQLPEEGLKFMVYLQKENIIDESGMPKERFSAEFPKEGPSILRIQQVVRGDSAAYFCASSPPRTGKADTQCFGPGTRLTVL.

The chain joins TRBV5-1 to TRBJ1-2; D remains ambiguous. CDR1 is SGHRS, CDR2 YFSETQ, per germline. The CDR3 totals 13 residues. Trimming left V 2 bases short and J 8 bases short, with 13 bases between. Here the CDR3 DNA reads TGCGCCAGCAGCTTAGTAGTTTCCGACGGCTACACCTTC. Translating it yields CASSLVVSDGYTF.

The chain joins TRBV15 to TRBJ1-4; D remains ambiguous. Trimming shortened V by 3 bases and J by 4 bases, and 12 bases separated the two germline ends. The CDR3 length is 15 residues. Per germline, CDR1 LNHNV and CDR2 YYDKDF (reference sequence). CDR3 amino acids: CATSSYDGYNEKLFF. CDR3 nucleotides: TGTGCCACCAGCAGCTACGACGGCTATAATGAAAAACTGTTTTTT.

At least ten counts were recorded for this clonotype. The gene calls are TRBV30 and TRBJ2-1; a possible D gene is TRBD2 (5 bases). The CDR3 is made up of 17 amino acids. V was clipped by 0 bases and J by 1 base, with 16 bases between them. The germline gives CDR1 GTSNPN, CDR2 SVGIG (reference sequence). The CDR3 reads CAWSVKWERSSYNEQFF. CDR3 nucleotides: TGTGCCTGGAGTGTAAAGTGGGAGAGATCATCCTACAATGAGCAGTTCTTC.

The chain is built from TRBV14 and TRBJ2-3; 7 bases map to TRBD1. There are 14 residues in the CDR3. Germline values: CDR1 SGHDN, CDR2 FVKESK. With V trimmed by 2 bases and J by 4 bases, 3 bases remained unmatched. Here the CDR3 reads CASSQTDRSDTQYF. The CDR3 DNA follows: TGTGCCAGCAGCCAAACGGACAGGTCAGATACGCAGTATTTT.

This clonotype was detected ten times or more. The CDR3 region has the DNA TGTGCCAGCAGCCGAGGACAGGTGCCTAATGAAAAACTGTTTTTT. Translation: CASSRGQVPNEKLFF. This chain joins TRBV3-1 and TRBJ1-4, with 7 bases aligning to TRBD1. After removal of 4 bases from V and 3 bases from J, the junction contained 5 bases not matched to a gene. Germline CDR1 and CDR2: LGHDT and YNNKEL (reference sequence). The CDR3 runs 15 residues. The full variable domain, its missing parts supplied by reference TRBV3-1 and TRBJ1-4, is DTAVSQTPKYLVTQMGNDKSIKCEQNLGHDTMYWYKQDSKKFLKIMFSYNNKELIINETVPNRFSPKSPDKAHLNLHINSLELGDSAVYFCASSRGQVPNEKLFFGSGTQLSVL.

This chain uses TRBV6-1 with TRBJ2-1; 9 bases are shared with TRBD2. The germline V gene encodes CDR1 MNHNS and CDR2 SASEGT. The trim removed 7 bases at V and 6 bases at J, leaving 7 bases unmatched. The CDR3 contains 14 residues. CDR3 amino acids: CASTAGGPLNEQFF. CDR3 bases: TGTGCCAGCACGGCGGGAGGGCCTCTCAATGAGCAGTTCTTC.

This chain joins TRBV5-1 and TRBJ2-3; D tentatively fits TRBD1 or TRBD2 (6 bases each). V gave up 4 bases and J gave up 5 bases, with 17 bases separating them. Per the germline V gene, CDR1 is SGHRS and CDR2 is YFSETQ. The CDR3 covers 15 residues. The CDR3 is CASSQEGQGRDTQYF. For the CDR3, the DNA is TGCGCCAGCAGCCAGGAGGGCCAGGGGAGAGATACGCAGTATTTT. The variable domain in full, with the rest retrieved from reference TRBV5-1 and TRBJ2-3, is KAGVTQTPRYLIKTRGQQVTLSCSPISGHRSVSWYQQTPGQGLQFLFEYFSETQRNKGNFPGRFSGRQFSNSRSEMNVSTLELGDSALYLCASSQEGQGRDTQYFGPGTRLTVL.

This clonotype was seen repeatedly, ten times or more. This chain connects TRBV27 to TRBJ2-1; TRBD2 matches at 10 bases. Germline V gene lookup returns CDR1 MNHEY and CDR2 SMNVEV (reference sequence). The CDR3 has 16 amino acids. Trimming cost V 5 bases and J 6 bases; bases outside gene matches: 10. This CDR3 reads CASSTLSASGSNEQFF. CDR3 in DNA: TGTGCCAGCAGTACCCTTTCGGCTAGCGGGAGCAATGAGCAGTTCTTC.

A note on this clonotype: A much more abundant neighbour one base away suggests this may be a read error. The chain uses TRBV7-2 and TRBJ2-7, with D possibly TRBD2 on 6 matching bases. The CDR3 runs to 14 residues. V was pared by 5 bases and J by 8 bases, with 19 bases between. The V gene's germline CDR1 is SGHTA and CDR2 FQGNSA. CDR3 coding DNA: TGTGCCAGCAGCCTCGGACTATCCCTATACAAGCAGTACTTC. Translation gives CASSLGLSLYKQYF. Full variable domain (rest looked up from reference TRBV7-2 and TRBJ2-7): GAGVSQSPSNKVTEKGKDVELRCDPISGHTALYWYRQSLGQGLEFLIYFQGNSAPDKSGLPSDRFSAERTGGSVSTLTIQRTQQEDSAVYLCASSLGLSLYKQYFGPGTRLTVT.

This clonotype was picked up a small number of times. The chain employs TRBV19 and TRBJ2-6; D gene unclear. The CDR3 runs 14 residues. The V gene's germline CDR1 is LNHDA and CDR2 SQIVND (reference sequence). The ends were cut back, 10 bases at V and 4 bases at J, with 14 bases in the middle. The CDR3 is CATQTRVGANVLTF. The CDR3 region has the DNA TGTGCCACACAGACTCGCGTGGGGGCCAACGTCCTGACTTTC.